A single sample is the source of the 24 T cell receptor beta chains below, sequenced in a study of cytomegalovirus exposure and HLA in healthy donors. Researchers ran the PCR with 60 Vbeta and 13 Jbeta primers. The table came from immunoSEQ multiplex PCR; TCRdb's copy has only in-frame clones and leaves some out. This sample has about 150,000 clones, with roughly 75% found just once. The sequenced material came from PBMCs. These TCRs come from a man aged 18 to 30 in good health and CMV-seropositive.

This CDR3 is CASSLGGGYNSPLHF. Here the CDR3 DNA reads TGTGCCAGCAGCTTAGGGGGCGGGTATAATTCACCCCTCCACTTT. The V gene is TRBV7-3, the J gene TRBJ1-6; a possible D gene is TRBD1 (6 bases). The V and J ends lost 2 bases and 4 bases respectively, with 9 bases between them. Germline CDR1 reads SGHTA; CDR2 reads FQGTGA. CDR3 length: 15 residues.

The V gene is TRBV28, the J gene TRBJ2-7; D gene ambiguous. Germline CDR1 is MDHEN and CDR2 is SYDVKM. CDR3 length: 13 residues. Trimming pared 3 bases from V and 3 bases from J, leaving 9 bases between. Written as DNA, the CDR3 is TGTGCCAGCAGTTTCCCCACAAACTACGAGCAGTACTTC. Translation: CASSFPTNYEQYF.

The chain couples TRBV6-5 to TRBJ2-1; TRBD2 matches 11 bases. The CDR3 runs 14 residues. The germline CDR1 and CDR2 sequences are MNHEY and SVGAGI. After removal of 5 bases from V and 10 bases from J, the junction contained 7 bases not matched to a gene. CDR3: CASSTSGRGGEQFF. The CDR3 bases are TGTGCCAGCAGTACTAGCGGGAGAGGAGGGGAGCAGTTCTTC.

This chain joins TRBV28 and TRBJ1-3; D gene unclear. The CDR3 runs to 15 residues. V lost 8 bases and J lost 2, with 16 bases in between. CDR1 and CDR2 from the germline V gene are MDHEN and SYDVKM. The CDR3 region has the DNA TGTGCCAGCTTAACGGGAGGGTCGCCTGGAAACACCATATATTTT. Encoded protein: CASLTGGSPGNTIYF. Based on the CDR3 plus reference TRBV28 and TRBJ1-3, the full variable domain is DVKVTQSSRYLVKRTGEKVFLECVQDMDHENMFWYRQDPGLGLRLIYFSYDVKMKEKGDIPEGYSVSREKKERFSLILESASTNQTSMYLCASLTGGSPGNTIYFGEGSWLTVV.

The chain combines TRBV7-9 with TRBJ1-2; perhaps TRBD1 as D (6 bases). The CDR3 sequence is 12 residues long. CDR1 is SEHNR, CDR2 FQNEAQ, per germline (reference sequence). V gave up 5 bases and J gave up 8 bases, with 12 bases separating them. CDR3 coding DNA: TGTGCCAGCAGCCGAACAGGGCAGGGCTACACCTTC. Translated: CASSRTGQGYTF.

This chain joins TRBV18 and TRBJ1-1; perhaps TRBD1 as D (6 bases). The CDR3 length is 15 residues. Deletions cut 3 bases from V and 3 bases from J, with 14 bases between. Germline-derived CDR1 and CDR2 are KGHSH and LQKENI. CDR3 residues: CASSPTWGQDTEAFF. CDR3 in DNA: TGTGCCAGCTCACCCACATGGGGGCAAGACACTGAAGCTTTCTTT.

The CDR3 coding sequence is TGTGCCACCAGCATCCATGGGACAGGGCATGAAAAACTGTTTTTT. Translated, it gives CATSIHGTGHEKLFF. This chain joins TRBV15 and TRBJ1-4, with 9 nucleotides matching TRBD1. The CDR3 sequence is 15 residues long. Germline V gene lookup returns CDR1 LNHNV and CDR2 YYDKDF (reference sequence). V trimming: 4 bases; J trimming: 6 bases; junction bases outside the gene matches: 6.

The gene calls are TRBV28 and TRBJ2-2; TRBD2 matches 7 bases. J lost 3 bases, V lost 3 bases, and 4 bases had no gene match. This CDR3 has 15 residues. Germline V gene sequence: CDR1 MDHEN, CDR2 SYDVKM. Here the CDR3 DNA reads TGTGCCAGCAGTTTTGGGGGAGGGGACACCGGGGAGCTGTTTTTT. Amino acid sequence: CASSFGGGDTGELFF.

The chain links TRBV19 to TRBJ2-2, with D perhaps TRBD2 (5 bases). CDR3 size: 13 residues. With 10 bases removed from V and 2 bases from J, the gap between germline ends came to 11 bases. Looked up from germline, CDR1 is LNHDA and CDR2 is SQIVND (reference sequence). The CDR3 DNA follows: TGTGCCACCTCCGGGATTAACACCGGGGAGCTGTTTTTT. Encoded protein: CATSGINTGELFF. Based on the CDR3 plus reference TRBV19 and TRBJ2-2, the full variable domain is DGGITQSPKYLFRKEGQNVTLSCEQNLNHDAMYWYRQDPGQGLRLIYYSQIVNDFQKGDIAEGYSVSREKKESFPLTVTSAQKNPTAFYLCATSGINTGELFFGEGSRLTVL.

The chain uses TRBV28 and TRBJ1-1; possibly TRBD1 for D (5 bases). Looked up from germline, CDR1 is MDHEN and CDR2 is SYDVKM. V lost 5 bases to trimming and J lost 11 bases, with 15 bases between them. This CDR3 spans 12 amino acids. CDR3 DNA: TGTGCCAGCAGTCAATCGGGACTCAGGGCTTTCTTT. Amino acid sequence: CASSQSGLRAFF.

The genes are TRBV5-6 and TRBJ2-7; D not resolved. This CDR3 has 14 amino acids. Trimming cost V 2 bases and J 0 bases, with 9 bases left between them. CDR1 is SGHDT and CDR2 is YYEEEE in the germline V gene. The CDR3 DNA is TGTGCCAGCAGCTTAGGAGCGCACTCCTACGAGCAGTACTTC. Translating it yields CASSLGAHSYEQYF.

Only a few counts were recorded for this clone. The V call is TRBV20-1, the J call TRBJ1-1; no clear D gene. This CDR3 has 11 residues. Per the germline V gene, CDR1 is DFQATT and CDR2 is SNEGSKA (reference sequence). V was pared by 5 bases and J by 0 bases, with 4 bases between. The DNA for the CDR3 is TGCAGTGCTTACTTGAACACTGAAGCTTTCTTT. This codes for CSAYLNTEAFF.

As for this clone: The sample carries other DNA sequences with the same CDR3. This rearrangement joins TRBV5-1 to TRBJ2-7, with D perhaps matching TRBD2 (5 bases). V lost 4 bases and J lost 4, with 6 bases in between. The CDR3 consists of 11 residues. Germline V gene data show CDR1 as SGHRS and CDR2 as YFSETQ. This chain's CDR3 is CASSPGYEQYF. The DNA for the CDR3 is TGCGCCAGCAGCCCGGGGTACGAGCAGTACTTC.

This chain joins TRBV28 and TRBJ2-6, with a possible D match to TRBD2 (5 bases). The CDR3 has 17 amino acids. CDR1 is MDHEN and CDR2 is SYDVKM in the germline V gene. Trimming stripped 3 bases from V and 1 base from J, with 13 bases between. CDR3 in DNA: TGTGCCAGCAGTTTCGGCGGCCGGGGATCTGGGGCCAACGTCCTGACTTTC. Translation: CASSFGGRGSGANVLTF. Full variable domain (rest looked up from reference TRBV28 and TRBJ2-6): DVKVTQSSRYLVKRTGEKVFLECVQDMDHENMFWYRQDPGLGLRLIYFSYDVKMKEKGDIPEGYSVSREKKERFSLILESASTNQTSMYLCASSFGGRGSGANVLTFGAGSRLTVL.

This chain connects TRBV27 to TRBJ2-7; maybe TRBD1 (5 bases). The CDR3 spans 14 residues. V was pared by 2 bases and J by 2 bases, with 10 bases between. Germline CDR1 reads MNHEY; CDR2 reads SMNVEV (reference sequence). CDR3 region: CASSLRGRTYEQYF. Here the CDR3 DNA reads TGTGCCAGCAGTTTAAGGGGTCGTACCTACGAGCAGTACTTC.

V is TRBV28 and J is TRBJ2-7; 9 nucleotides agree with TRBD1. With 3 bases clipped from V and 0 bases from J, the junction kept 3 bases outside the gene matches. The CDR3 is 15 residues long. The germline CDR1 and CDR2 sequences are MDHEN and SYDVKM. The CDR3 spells CASSLAGQGSYEQYF. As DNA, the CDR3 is TGTGCCAGCAGTTTGGCGGGACAGGGCTCCTACGAGCAGTACTTC.

CDR3 DNA: TGTGCCAGTGGGACAGGGTACGGCTACACCTTC. It encodes CASGTGYGYTF. The rearrangement uses TRBV25-1 and TRBJ1-2; 9 bases map to TRBD1. The CDR3 contains 11 residues. Losses at the gene ends were 9 bases for V and 8 bases for J; bases not matched to a gene: 4. Germline V gene sequence: CDR1 MGHDK, CDR2 SYGVNS.

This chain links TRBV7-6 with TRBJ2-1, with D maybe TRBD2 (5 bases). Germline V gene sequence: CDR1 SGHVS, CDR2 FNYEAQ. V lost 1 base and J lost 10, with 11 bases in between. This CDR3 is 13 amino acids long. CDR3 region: CASSLGEFGEQFF. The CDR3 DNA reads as TGTGCCAGCAGCTTAGGGGAGTTCGGGGAGCAGTTCTTC.

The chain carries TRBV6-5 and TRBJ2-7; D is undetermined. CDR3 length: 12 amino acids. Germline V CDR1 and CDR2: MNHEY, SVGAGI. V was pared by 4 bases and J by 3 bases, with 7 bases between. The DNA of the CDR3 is TGTGCCAGCAGTTCAACAAACTACGAGCAGTACTTC. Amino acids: CASSSTNYEQYF.

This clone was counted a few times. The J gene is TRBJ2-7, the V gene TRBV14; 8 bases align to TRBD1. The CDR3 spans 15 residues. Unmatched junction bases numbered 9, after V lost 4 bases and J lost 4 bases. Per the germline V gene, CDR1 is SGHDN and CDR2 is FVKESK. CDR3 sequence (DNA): TGTGCCAGCAGCCCGTCTCTCGGACAGGGATACGAGCAGTACTTC. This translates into CASSPSLGQGYEQYF.

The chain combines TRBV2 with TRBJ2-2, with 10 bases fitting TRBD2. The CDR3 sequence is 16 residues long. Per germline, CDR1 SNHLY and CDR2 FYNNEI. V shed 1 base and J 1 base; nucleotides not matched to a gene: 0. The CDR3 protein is CASSEGTSGNTGELFF. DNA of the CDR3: TGTGCCAGCAGTGAAGGGACTAGCGGGAACACCGGGGAGCTGTTTTTT.

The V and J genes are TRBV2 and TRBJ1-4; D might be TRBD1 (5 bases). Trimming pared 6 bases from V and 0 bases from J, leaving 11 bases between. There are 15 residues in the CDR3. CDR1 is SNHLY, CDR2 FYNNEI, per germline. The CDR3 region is CASRGTYATNEKLFF. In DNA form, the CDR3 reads TGTGCCAGCAGAGGGACTTATGCAACTAATGAAAAACTGTTTTTT.

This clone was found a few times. CDR3 nucleotides: TGTGCCAGCATAGTGAACACTGAAGCTTTCTTT. It specifies CASIVNTEAFF. This chain uses TRBV7-9 with TRBJ1-1; D remains unclear. The CDR3 length is 11 residues. V was trimmed by 7 bases and J by 0 bases, leaving 3 bases between them. CDR1 and CDR2 (germline): SEHNR, FQNEAQ (reference sequence).

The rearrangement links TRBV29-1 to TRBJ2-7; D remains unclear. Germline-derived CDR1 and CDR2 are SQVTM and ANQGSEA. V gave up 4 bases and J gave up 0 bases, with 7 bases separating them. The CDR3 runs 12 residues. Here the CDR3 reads CSVAVSSYEQYF. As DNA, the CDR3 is TGCAGCGTTGCGGTTAGCTCCTACGAGCAGTACTTC.